This TCR beta chain derives from a study of cytomegalovirus exposure and HLA in healthy donors. General observations from the study: According to a later analysis, donors in an Asian-associated ancestry cluster reportedly had fewer N-insertions than the roughly 640-donor mean.

A word on this clone: Its cognate antigen is unknown.

With 60 Vbeta and 13 Jbeta primers, the PCR was carried out. The data were produced by immunoSEQ multiplex PCR, yet TCRdb's version contains in-frame clones alone and is incomplete. The sample shows some 130,000 clones, about 82% of them seen only once. The sample taken for sequencing was PBMCs. The origin of this receptor is a man aged 25 to 45 in good health.

The CDR3 DNA is TGCGCCAGCAGCCTAGACCAGGCGGGAGGCAAGGATGAGCAGTTCTTC. This gives the protein CASSLDQAGGKDEQFF. The chain is built from TRBV4-1 and TRBJ2-1; 8 bases line up with TRBD2. The junction had 13 bases not matched to a gene; V was cut back by 4 bases and J by 8 bases. The CDR3 is made up of 16 amino acids. The V gene's germline CDR1 is MGHRA and CDR2 YSYEKL.